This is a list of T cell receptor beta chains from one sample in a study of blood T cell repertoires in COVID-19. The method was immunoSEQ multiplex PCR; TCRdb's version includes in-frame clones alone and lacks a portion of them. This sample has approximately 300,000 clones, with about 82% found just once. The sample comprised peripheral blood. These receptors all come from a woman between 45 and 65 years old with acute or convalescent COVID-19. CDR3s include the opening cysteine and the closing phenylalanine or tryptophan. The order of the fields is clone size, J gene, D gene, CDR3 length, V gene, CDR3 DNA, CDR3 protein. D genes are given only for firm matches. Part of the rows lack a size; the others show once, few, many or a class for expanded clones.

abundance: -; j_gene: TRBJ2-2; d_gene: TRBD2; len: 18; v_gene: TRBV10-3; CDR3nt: TGTGCCATCAGTGAGGCGACTAGCGGGAGGGCTAACACCGGGGAGCTGTTTTTT; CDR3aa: CAISEATSGRANTGELFF
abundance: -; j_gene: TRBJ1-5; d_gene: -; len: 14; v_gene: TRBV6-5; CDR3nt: TGTGCCAGCACTTACCTGTACGGTATCGAGCCCCAGCATTTT; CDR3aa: CASTYLYGIEPQHF
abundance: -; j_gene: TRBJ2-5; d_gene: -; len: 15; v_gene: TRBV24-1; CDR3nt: TGTGCCACCAGTGAACCACAGGGACCCAGAGAGACCCAGTACTTC; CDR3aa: CATSEPQGPRETQYF
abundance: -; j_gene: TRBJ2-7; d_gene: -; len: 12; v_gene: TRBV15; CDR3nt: TGTGCCACCAGCAGAGATCGGTACGAGCAGTACTTC; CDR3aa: CATSRDRYEQYF
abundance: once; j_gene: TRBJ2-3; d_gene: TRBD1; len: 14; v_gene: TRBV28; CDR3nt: TGTGCCAGCAGTTTGACAGGGAAGGAGGATACGCAGTATTTT; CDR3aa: CASSLTGKEDTQYF
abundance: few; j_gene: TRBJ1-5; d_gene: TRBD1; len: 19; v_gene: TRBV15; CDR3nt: TGTGCCACCAGCAGGGATCGGGACAGGGGGCGGATTGGCAATCAGCCCCAGCATTTT; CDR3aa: CATSRDRDRGRIGNQPQHF
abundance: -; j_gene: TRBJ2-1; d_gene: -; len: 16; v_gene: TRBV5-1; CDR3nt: TGCGCCAGCAGCGTGGAGAGCGGCGGGCGTTACAATGAGCAGTTCTTC; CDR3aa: CASSVESGGRYNEQFF
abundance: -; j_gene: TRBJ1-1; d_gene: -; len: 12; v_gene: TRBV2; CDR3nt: TGTGCCAGCAGGTCGGGGAACACTGAAGCTTTCTTT; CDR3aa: CASRSGNTEAFF
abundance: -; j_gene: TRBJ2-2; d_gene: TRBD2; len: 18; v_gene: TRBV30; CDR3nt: TGTGCCTCTCAGGGATCGCTAGCGGGAGTGTTTAACACCGGGGAGCTGTTTTTT; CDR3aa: CASQGSLAGVFNTGELFF
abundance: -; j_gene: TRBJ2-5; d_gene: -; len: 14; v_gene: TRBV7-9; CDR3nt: TGTGCCAGCAGCTTAGCGCTTAGTTCAGAGACCCAGTACTTC; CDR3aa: CASSLALSSETQYF
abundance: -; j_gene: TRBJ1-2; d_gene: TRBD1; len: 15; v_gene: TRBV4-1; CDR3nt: TGCGCCAGCAGCCAAGATAGGGCAGGGGGCACTGGCTACACCTTC; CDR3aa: CASSQDRAGGTGYTF
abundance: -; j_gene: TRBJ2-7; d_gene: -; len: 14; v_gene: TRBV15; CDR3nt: TGTGCCACCAGCAGGGGGGGGCCCACCTACGAGCAGTACTTC; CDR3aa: CATSRGGPTYEQYF
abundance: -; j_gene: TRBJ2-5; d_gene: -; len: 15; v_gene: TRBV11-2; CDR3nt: TGTGCCAGCAGCTTAGACTGGGTGGGGCCAGAGACCCAGTACTTC; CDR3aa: CASSLDWVGPETQYF
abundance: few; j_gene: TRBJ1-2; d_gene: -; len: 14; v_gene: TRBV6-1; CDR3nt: TGTGCCAGCAGTGAGCAGGGAAGGGGCTATGGCTACACCTTC; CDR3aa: CASSEQGRGYGYTF
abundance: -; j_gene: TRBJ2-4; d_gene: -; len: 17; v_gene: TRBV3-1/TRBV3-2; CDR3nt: TGTGCCAGCAGCCAAGATCCCGCGTCCCTAGCCAAAAACATTCAGTACTTC; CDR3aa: CASSQDPASLAKNIQYF
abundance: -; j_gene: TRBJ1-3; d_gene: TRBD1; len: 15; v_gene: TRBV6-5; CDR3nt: TGTGCCAGCAGTTTGGGACAGGGACGGGTTAGCACCATATATTTT; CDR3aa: CASSLGQGRVSTIYF
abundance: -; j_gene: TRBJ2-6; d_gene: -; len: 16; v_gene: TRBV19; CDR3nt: TGTGCCAGTAGTATTTTCAGGGGTGACGGGGCCAACGTCCTGACTTTC; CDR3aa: CASSIFRGDGANVLTF
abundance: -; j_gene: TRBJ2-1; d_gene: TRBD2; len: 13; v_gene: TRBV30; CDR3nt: TGTGCCTGGAGTGCGTGGGCTAGCGGTGAGCAGTTCTTC; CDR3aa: CAWSAWASGEQFF
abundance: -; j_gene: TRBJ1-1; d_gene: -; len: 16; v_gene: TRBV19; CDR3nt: TGTGCCAGTAGTACCCAAGGGGAGGTAAAGAACACTGAAGCTTTCTTT; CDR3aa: CASSTQGEVKNTEAFF
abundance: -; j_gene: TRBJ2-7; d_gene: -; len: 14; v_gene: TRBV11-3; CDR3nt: TGTGCCAGCAGCGCCCCAGGGGTCCCCTACGAGCAGTACTTC; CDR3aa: CASSAPGVPYEQYF
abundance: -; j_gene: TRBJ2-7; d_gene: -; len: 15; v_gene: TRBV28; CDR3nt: TGTGCCAGCAGTGGGGGGGGCCCCCCGGTCTACGAGCAGTACTTC; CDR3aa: CASSGGGPPVYEQYF
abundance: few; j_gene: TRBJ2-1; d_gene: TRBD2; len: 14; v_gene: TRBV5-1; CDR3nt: TGCGCCAGCAGCTTGGTAGCGGGGTACAATGAGCAGTTCTTC; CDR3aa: CASSLVAGYNEQFF
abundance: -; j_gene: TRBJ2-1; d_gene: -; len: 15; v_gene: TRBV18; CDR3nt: TGTGCCAGCTCACCATCTAGTCGGGAAGGGTATGAGCAGTTCTTC; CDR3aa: CASSPSSREGYEQFF
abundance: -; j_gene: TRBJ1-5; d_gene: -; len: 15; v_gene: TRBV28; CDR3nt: TGTGCCAGCAGTTTCCCGGGAGTTAGCAATCAGCCCCAGCATTTT; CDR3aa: CASSFPGVSNQPQHF
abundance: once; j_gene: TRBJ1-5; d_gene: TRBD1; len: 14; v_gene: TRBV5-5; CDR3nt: TGTGCCAGCAGCTCGGGGACAGCAAATCAGCCCCAGCATTTT; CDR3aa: CASSSGTANQPQHF
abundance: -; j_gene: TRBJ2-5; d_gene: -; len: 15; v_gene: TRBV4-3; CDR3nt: TGCGCCAGCAGCCAAGATCTAGGCAGGGAAGGGACCCAGTACTTC; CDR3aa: CASSQDLGREGTQYF
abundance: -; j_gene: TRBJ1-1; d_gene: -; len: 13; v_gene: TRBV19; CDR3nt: TGTGCCAGTAGTATAATCGTGAACACTGAAGCTTTCTTT; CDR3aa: CASSIIVNTEAFF
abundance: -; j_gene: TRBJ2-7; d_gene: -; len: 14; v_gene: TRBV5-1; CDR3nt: TGCGCCAGCAGCGTAGGGGTAATCGGCTACGAGCAGTACTTC; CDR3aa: CASSVGVIGYEQYF
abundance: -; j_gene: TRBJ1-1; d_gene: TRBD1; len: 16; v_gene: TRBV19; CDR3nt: TGTGCCAGTAGCAGGACAGGGCCCCGCCTGAACACTGAAGCTTTCTTT; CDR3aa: CASSRTGPRLNTEAFF
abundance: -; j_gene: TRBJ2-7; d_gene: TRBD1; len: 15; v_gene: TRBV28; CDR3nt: TGTGCCAGCAGTTTTCCCCAGGGGGCACTCTACGAGCAGTACTTC; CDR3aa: CASSFPQGALYEQYF
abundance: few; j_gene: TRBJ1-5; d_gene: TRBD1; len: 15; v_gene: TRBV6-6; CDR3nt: TGTGCCAGCAGTCCAATGACAGGGGGCCGCCAGCCCCAGCATTTT; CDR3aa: CASSPMTGGRQPQHF
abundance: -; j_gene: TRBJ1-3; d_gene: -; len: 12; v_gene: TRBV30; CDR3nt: TGTGCCTGGAGCTACTCTGGAAACACCATATATTTT; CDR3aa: CAWSYSGNTIYF
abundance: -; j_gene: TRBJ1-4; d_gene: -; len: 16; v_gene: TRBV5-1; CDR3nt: TGCGCCAGCAGCTTTCTCCCCGCAGGGCATAATGAAAAACTGTTTTTT; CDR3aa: CASSFLPAGHNEKLFF
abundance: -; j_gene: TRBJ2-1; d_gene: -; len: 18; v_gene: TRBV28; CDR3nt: TGTGCCAGCAGTTTGAGAACACACAGCGGTCCTTTAACTAATGAGCAGTTCTTC; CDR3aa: CASSLRTHSGPLTNEQFF
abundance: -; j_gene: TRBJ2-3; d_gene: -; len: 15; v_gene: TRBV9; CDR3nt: TGTGCCAGCAGCGTAGGACTGGTGTACACAGATACGCAGTATTTT; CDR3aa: CASSVGLVYTDTQYF
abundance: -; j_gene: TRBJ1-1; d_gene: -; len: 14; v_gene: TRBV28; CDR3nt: TGTGCCAGCAGTTATGGACAGACCTACACTGAAGCTTTCTTT; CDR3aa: CASSYGQTYTEAFF
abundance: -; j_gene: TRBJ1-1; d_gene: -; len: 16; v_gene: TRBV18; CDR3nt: TGTGCCAGCTCACCACCGACCCTCCAGGTCGGGGCTGAAGCTTTCTTT; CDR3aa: CASSPPTLQVGAEAFF
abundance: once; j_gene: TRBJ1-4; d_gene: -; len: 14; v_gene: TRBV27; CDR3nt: TGTGCCAGCAGACCCAGGGTGGAGAATGAAAAACTGTTTTTT; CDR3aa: CASRPRVENEKLFF
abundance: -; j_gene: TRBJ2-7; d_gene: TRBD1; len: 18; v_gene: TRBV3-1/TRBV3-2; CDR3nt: TGTGCCAGCTCAGGGGACAGGGGTGTAGCGGGTAAAGGCTACGAGCAGTACTTC; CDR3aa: CASSGDRGVAGKGYEQYF
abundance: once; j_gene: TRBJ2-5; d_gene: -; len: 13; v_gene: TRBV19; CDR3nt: TGTGCCAGTAGTATAGCACAGAAAGAGACCCAGTACTTC; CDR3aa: CASSIAQKETQYF
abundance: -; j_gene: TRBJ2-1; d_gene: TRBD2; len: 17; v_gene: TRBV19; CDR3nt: TGTGCCAGTAGTATTACTAGCGGGAGCGGATCCTACAATGAGCAGTTCTTC; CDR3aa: CASSITSGSGSYNEQFF
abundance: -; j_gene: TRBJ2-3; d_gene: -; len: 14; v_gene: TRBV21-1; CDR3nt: TGTGCCATCCAAAGGGGGGGTAGCACAGATACGCAGTATTTT; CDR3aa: CAIQRGGSTDTQYF
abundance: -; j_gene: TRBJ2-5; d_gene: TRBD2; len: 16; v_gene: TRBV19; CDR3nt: TGTGCCAGTAGTAAGGGACTAGCGGGAGTTCCGGAGACCCAGTACTTC; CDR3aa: CASSKGLAGVPETQYF
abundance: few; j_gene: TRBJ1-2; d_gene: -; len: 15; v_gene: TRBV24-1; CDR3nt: TGTGCCACCAGTGACGCGGCTCAGAGTAACTATGGCTACACCTTC; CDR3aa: CATSDAAQSNYGYTF
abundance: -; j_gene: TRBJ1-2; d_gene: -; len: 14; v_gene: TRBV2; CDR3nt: TGTGCCAGCAGGCTCGACAGATCCTCCTATGGCTACACCTTC; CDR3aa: CASRLDRSSYGYTF
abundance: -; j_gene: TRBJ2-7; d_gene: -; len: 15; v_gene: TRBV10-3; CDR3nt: TGTGCCATCAGTGAGGGAACAGGCAACGCCTACGAGCAGTACTTC; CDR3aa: CAISEGTGNAYEQYF
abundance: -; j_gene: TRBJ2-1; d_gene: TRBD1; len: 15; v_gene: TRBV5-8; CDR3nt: TGTGCCAGCAGCGCCCGGGACAGGGGTATGAATGAGCAGTTCTTC; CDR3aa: CASSARDRGMNEQFF
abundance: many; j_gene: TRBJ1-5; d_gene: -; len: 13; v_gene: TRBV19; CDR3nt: TGTGCCAGTAGTAAGGCAGGTGGCCAGCCCCAGCATTTT; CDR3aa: CASSKAGGQPQHF
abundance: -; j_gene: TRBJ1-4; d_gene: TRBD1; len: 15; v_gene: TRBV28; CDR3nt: TGTGCCAGCGTAAACCCGGGGACAGGACGGGAAAAACTGTTTTTT; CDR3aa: CASVNPGTGREKLFF
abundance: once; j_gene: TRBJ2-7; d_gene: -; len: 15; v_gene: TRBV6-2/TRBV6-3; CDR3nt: TGTGCCAGCAGTTCGACAATGACGGGGGGCCACGAGCAGTACTTC; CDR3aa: CASSSTMTGGHEQYF
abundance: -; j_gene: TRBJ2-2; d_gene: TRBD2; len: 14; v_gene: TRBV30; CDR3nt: TGTGCCTGGCGACGGACTAGTCGTTTCGGGGAGCTGTTTTTT; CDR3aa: CAWRRTSRFGELFF
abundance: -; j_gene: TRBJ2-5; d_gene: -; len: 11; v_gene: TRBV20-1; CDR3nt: TGCAGTGCCCCCCTTTCGGAGACCCAGTACTTC; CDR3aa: CSAPLSETQYF